A single sample is the source of the 4 T cell receptor beta chains below, sequenced in a study of blood T cell repertoires in COVID-19. The protocol was immunoSEQ multiplex PCR, while the TCRdb copy is restricted to in-frame clones and leaves out a portion. Found here are roughly 180,000 clones, approximately 91% of them singletons; the top ten hold approximately 2.3%. Sample: peripheral blood. The receptor set was obtained from a man in his 70s with active or convalescent COVID-19.

The chain joins TRBV2 to TRBJ2-1; a weak D match, TRBD1 (5 bases). Per the germline V gene, CDR1 is SNHLY and CDR2 is FYNNEI. Trimming took off 2 bases at V and 0 bases at J, with 11 bases between the two ends. This CDR3 has 16 amino acids. CDR3 amino acids: CASSEWGRSSYNEQFF. The CDR3, as DNA: TGTGCCAGCAGTGAATGGGGCCGGAGCTCCTACAATGAGCAGTTCTTC.

On this clone itself: Relative to the germline gene, one junction end is altered; a read error may explain this. The DNA for the CDR3 is TGTGCCAGCAGTTTGGATTATCACAGCACCTACGAGCAGTACTTC. It translates to CASSLDYHSTYEQYF. This rearrangement joins TRBV5-8 to TRBJ2-7; D ambiguous. Germline V CDR1 and CDR2: SGHTS, YDEGEE. The CDR3 has 15 amino acids.

The chain employs TRBV30 and TRBJ2-5; D might be TRBD1 (5 bases). CDR3 length: 13 amino acids. V gave up 4 bases and J gave up 5 bases, with 14 bases separating them. Germline V gene sequence: CDR1 GTSNPN, CDR2 SVGIG (reference sequence). The CDR3 region is CAWMQGRGETQYF. The CDR3, as DNA: TGTGCCTGGATGCAGGGCCGTGGGGAGACCCAGTACTTC.

The V call is TRBV6-2 or TRBV6-3, the J call TRBJ2-1; tentatively, D is TRBD2 (5 bases). Trimming took off 2 bases at V and 4 bases at J, with 9 bases between the two ends. There are 14 residues in the CDR3. CDR1 and CDR2 from the germline V gene are MNHEY and SVGEGT. CDR3 protein: CASSYIGVYNEQFF. The CDR3 region has the DNA TGTGCCAGCAGTTACATCGGGGTATACAATGAGCAGTTCTTC.